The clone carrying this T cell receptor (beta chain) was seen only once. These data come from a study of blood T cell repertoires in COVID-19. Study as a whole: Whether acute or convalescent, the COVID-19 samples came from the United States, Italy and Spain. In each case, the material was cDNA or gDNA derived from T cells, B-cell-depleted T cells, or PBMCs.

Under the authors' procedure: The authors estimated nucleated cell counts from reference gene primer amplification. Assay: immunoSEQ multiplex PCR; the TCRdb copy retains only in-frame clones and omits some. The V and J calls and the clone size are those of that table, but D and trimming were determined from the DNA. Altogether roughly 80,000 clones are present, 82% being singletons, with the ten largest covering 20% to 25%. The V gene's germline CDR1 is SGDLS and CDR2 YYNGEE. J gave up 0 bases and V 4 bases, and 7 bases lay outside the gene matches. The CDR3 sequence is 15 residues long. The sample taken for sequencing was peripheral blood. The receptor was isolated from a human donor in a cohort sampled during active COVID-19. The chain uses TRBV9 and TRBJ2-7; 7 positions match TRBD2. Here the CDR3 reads CASSKTGTTSYEQYF. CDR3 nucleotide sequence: TGTGCCAGCAGCAAAACCGGGACTACCTCCTACGAGCAGTACTTC.